These 4 T cell receptor beta chains share one sample of origin, sequenced in a study of cytomegalovirus exposure and HLA in healthy donors. The primer mix had 60 Vbeta and 13 Jbeta primers. The data were produced by immunoSEQ multiplex PCR, yet TCRdb's version contains in-frame clones alone and is incomplete. The table lists about 130,000 clones, less than 85% of them singletons. The sample taken for sequencing was PBMCs. All receptors derive from a young man in good health and CMV-seronegative.

The chain carries TRBV11-2 and TRBJ2-5; 9 nucleotides line up with TRBD1. Germline V lookup: CDR1 SGHAT, CDR2 FQNNGV. The J segment lost 7 bases and the V segment lost 5 bases, leaving 8 bases of the junction unmatched. This CDR3 spans 14 amino acids. The CDR3 sequence is CASSVGTGPGTQYF. CDR3 nucleotide sequence: TGTGCCAGCAGCGTGGGGACAGGGCCGGGGACCCAGTACTTC.

The chain has TRBV6-5 and TRBJ1-3; 7 nucleotides align to TRBD1. Germline CDR1 MNHEY, CDR2 SVGAGI. V was clipped by 6 bases and J by 4 bases; unmatched bases: 6. This CDR3 has 14 amino acids. CDR3 protein: CASSRTGAGNTIYF. The CDR3 region has the DNA TGTGCCAGCAGCCGGACAGGAGCCGGAAACACCATATATTTT.

V is TRBV19 and J is TRBJ2-1; 10 positions agree with TRBD2. Germline V gene data show CDR1 as LNHDA and CDR2 as SQIVND (reference sequence). CDR3 length equals 17 residues. V was pared by 5 bases and J by 4 bases, with 11 bases of the junction left unmatched. In nucleotides, the CDR3 is TGTGCCAGTAGTTCCCTAGCGGGAGTTTTGTCTTACAATGAGCAGTTCTTC. Translating gives CASSSLAGVLSYNEQFF. The full variable domain, its missing parts supplied by reference TRBV19 and TRBJ2-1, is DGGITQSPKYLFRKEGQNVTLSCEQNLNHDAMYWYRQDPGQGLRLIYYSQIVNDFQKGDIAEGYSVSREKKESFPLTVTSAQKNPTAFYLCASSSLAGVLSYNEQFFGPGTRLTVL.

This rearrangement joins TRBV18 to TRBJ1-2; 7 bases map to TRBD1. The CDR3 contains 14 residues. CDR1 and CDR2 (germline): KGHSH, LQKENI. The V segment lost 2 bases and the J segment 3 bases; nucleotides outside the gene matches: 3. The CDR3 DNA is TGTGCCAGCTCACCAAGGGGGCTTGACTATGGCTACACCTTC. It specifies CASSPRGLDYGYTF.